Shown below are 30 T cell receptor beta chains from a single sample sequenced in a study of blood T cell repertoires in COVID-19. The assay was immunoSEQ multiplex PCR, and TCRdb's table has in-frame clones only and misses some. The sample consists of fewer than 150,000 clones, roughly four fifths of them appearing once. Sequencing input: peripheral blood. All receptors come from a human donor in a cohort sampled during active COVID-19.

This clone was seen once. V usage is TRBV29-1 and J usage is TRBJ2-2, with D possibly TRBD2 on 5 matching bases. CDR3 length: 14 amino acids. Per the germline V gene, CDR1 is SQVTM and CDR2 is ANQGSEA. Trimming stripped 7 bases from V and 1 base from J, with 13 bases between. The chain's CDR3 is CSALIGVNTGELFF. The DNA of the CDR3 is TGCAGCGCGCTGATCGGGGTGAACACCGGGGAGCTGTTTTTT.

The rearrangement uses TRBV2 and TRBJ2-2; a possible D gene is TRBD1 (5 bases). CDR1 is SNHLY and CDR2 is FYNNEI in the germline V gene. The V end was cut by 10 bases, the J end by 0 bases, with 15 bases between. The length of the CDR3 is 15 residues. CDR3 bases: TGTGCCACCTCCCAGCAGGGCGCGAACACCGGGGAGCTGTTTTTT. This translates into CATSQQGANTGELFF. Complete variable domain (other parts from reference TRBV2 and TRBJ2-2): EPEVTQTPSHQVTQMGQEVILRCVPISNHLYFYWYRQILGQKVEFLVSFYNNEISEKSEIFDDQFSVERPDGSNFTLKIRSTKLEDSAMYFCATSQQGANTGELFFGEGSRLTVL.

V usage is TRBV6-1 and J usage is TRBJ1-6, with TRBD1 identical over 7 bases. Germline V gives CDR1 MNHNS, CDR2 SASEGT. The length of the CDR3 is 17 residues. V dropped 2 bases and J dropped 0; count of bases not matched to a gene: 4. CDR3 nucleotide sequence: TGTGCCAGCAGTGAAATCGACAGGGTCTCCTATAATTCACCCCTCCACTTT. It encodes CASSEIDRVSYNSPLHF.

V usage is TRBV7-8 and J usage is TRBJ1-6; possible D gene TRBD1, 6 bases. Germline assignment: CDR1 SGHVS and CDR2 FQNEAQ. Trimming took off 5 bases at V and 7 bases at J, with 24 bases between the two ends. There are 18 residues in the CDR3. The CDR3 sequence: CASSPPSRTVFDNSPLHF. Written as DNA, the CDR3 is TGTGCCAGCAGCCCTCCCTCTAGGACAGTCTTTGACAATTCACCCCTCCACTTT.

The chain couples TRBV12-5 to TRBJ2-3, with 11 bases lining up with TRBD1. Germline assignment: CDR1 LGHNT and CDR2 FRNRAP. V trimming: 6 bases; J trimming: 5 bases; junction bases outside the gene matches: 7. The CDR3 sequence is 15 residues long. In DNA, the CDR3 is TGTGCTAGTGGCCCCGGGACAGGGGGAATAGATACGCAGTATTTT. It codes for CASGPGTGGIDTQYF.

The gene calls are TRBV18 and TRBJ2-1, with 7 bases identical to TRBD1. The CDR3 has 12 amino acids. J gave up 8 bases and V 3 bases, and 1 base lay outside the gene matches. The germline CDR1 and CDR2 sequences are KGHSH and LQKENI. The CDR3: CASSPGQYEQFF. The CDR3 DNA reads TGTGCCAGCTCACCGGGACAGTATGAGCAGTTCTTC.

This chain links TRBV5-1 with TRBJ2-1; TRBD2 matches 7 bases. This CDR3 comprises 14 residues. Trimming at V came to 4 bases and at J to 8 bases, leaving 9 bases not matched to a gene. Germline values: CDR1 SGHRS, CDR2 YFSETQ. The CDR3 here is CASSTLGGFDEQFF. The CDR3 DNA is TGCGCCAGCAGCACCCTGGGGGGGTTCGATGAGCAGTTCTTC.

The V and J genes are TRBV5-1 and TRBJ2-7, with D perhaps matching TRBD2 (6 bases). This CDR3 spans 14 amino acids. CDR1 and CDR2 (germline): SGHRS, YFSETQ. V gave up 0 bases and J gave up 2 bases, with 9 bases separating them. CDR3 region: CASSLDGGTYEQYF. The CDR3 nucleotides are TGCGCCAGCAGCTTGGATGGGGGGACCTACGAGCAGTACTTC.

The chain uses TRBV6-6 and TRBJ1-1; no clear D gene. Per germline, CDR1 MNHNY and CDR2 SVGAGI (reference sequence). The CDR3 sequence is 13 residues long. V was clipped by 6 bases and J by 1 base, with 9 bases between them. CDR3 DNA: TGTGCCAGCAGAACAACAGAGAACACTGAAGCTTTCTTT. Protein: CASRTTENTEAFF.

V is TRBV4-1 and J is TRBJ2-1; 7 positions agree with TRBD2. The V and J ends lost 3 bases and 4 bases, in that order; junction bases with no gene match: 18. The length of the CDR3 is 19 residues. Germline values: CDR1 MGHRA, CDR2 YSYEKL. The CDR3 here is CASSHPITRSGVTYNEQFF. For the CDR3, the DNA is TGCGCCAGCAGCCACCCGATTACTCGGAGCGGGGTGACTTACAATGAGCAGTTCTTC.

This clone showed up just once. The CDR3 DNA reads TGTGCCAGCAGCTTGGACGCGCTGGGGAGAGTACCTGGAAACACCATATATTTT. Residues: CASSLDALGRVPGNTIYF. This chain connects TRBV5-5 to TRBJ1-3; no clear D gene. Germline CDR1 reads SGHKS; CDR2 reads YYEKEE (reference sequence). Trimming took off 0 bases at V and 2 bases at J, with 18 bases between the two ends. The length of the CDR3 is 18 residues.

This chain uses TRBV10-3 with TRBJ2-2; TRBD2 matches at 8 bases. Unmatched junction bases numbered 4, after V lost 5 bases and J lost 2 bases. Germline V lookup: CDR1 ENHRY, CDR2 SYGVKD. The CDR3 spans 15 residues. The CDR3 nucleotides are TGTGCCATCAGTAGTTGGACTAGCAACACCGGGGAGCTGTTTTTT. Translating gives CAISSWTSNTGELFF.

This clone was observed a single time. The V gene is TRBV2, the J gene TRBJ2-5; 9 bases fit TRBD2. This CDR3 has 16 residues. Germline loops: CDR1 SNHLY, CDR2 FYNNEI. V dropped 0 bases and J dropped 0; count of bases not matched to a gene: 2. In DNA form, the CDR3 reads TGTGCCAGCAGTGAAGCCGCGGGGGGGGACCAAGAGACCCAGTACTTC. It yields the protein CASSEAAGGDQETQYF.

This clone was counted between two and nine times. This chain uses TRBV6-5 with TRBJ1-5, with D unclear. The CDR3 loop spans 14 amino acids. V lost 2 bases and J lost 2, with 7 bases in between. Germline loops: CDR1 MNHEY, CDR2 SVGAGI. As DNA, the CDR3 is TGTGCCAGCAGTTACGTACAAGGCAATCAGCCCCAGCATTTT. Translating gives CASSYVQGNQPQHF.

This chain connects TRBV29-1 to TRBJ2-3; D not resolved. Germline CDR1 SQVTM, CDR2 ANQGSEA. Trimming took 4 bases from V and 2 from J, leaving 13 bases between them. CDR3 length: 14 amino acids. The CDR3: CSVVRQVITDTQYF. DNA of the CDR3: TGCAGCGTTGTACGTCAGGTCATCACAGATACGCAGTATTTT.

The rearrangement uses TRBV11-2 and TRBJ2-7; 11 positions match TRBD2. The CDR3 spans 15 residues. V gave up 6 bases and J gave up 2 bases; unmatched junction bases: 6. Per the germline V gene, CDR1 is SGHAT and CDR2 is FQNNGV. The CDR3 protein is CASRQIAGGPYEQYF. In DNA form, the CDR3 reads TGTGCCAGCAGACAAATAGCGGGGGGGCCCTACGAGCAGTACTTC.

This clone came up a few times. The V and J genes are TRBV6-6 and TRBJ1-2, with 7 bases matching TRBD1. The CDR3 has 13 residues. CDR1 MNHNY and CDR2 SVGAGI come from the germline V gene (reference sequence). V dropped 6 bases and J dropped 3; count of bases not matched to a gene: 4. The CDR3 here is CASRHGQDYGYTF. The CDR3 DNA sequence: TGTGCCAGCAGGCACGGACAGGACTATGGCTACACCTTC.

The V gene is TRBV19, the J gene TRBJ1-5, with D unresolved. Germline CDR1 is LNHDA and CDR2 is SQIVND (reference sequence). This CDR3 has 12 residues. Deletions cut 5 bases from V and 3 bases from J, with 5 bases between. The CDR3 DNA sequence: TGTGCCAGTAGTCCCTTCAATCAGCCCCAGCATTTT. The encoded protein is CASSPFNQPQHF.

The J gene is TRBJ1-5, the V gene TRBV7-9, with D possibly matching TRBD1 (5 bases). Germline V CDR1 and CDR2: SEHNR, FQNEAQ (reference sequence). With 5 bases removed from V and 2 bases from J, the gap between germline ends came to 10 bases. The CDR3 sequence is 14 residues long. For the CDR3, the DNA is TGTGCCAGCAGCCCCGGGGGGGGCAATCAGCCCCAGCATTTT. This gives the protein CASSPGGGNQPQHF.

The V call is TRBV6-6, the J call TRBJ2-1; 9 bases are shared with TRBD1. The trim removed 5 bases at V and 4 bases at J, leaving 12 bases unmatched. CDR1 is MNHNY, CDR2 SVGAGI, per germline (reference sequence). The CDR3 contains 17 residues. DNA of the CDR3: TGTGCCAGCAGTCGACAAGGACAGGGGACTTTGTACAATGAGCAGTTCTTC. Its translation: CASSRQGQGTLYNEQFF.

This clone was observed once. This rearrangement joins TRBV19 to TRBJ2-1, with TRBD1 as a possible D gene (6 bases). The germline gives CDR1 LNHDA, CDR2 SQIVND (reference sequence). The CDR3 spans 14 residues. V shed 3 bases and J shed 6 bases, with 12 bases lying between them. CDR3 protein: CASSMQGPINEQFF. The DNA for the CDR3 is TGTGCCAGTAGTATGCAGGGGCCGATCAATGAGCAGTTCTTC.

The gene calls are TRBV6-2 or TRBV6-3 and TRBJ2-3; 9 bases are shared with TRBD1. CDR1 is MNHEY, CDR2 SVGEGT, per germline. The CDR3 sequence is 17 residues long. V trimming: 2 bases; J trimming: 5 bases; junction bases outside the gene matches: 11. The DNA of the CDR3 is TGTGCCAGCAGTTACCGCACGGGACAGGGCCAAGAAGATACGCAGTATTTT. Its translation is CASSYRTGQGQEDTQYF.

In DNA form, the CDR3 reads TGCGCCAGCAGCTTGGGACAGGGATCGGGAGGCTACACCTTC. Its protein product is CASSLGQGSGGYTF. The chain uses TRBV5-1 and TRBJ1-2; TRBD1 matches 7 bases. The ends lost 0 bases at V and 8 bases at J; junction bases unmatched: 7. CDR3 length: 14 amino acids. CDR1 and CDR2 (germline): SGHRS, YFSETQ.

This CDR3 is CASSPKAGLRTEAFF. Written as DNA, the CDR3 is TGTGCCAGCAGCCCCAAAGCAGGACTTAGGACTGAAGCTTTCTTT. The chain joins TRBV28 to TRBJ1-1; no clear D gene. The CDR3 has 15 amino acids. Germline CDR1 reads MDHEN; CDR2 reads SYDVKM. The V end was cut by 6 bases, the J end by 5 bases, with 19 bases between.

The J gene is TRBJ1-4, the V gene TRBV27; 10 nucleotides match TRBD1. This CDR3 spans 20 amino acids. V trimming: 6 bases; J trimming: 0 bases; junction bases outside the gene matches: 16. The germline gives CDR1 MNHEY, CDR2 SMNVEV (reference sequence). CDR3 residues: CASSPQSPGQGFTTNEKLFF. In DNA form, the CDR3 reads TGTGCCAGCAGCCCTCAATCTCCGGGACAGGGGTTTACAACTAATGAAAAACTGTTTTTT.

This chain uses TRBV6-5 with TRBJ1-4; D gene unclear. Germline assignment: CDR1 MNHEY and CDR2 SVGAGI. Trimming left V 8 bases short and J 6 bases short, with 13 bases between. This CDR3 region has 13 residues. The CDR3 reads CASREWADEKLFF. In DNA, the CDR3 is TGTGCCAGCCGCGAATGGGCAGATGAAAAACTGTTTTTT.

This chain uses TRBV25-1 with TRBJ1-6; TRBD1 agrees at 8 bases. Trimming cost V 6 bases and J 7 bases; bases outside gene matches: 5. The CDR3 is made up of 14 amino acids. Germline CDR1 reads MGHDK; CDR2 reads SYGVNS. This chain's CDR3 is CASRDTGGNSPLHF. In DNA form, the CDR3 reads TGTGCCAGCAGAGACACAGGGGGGAATTCACCCCTCCACTTT.

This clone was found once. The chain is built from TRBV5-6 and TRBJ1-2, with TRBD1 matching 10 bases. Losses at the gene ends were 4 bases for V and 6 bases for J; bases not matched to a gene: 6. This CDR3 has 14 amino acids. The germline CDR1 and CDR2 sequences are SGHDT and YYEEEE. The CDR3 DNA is TGTGCCAGCAGCCTTCCGGGACAGGGGAATGGCTACACCTTC. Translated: CASSLPGQGNGYTF. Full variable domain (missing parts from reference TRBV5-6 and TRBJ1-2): DAGVTQSPTHLIKTRGQQVTLRCSPKSGHDTVSWYQQALGQGPQFIFQYYEEEERQRGNFPDRFSGHQFPNYSSELNVNALLLGDSALYLCASSLPGQGNGYTFGSGTRLTVV.

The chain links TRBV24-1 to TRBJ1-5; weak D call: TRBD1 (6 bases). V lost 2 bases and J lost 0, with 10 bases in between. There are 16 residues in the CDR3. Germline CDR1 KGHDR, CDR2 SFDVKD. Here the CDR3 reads CATSDSTGYSNQPQHF. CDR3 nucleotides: TGTGCCACCAGTGATTCGACAGGCTATAGCAATCAGCCCCAGCATTTT.

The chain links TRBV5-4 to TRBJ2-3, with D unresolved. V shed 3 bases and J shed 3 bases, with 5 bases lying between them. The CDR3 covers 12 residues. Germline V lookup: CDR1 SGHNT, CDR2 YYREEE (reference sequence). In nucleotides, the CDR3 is TGTGCCAGCAGCTCCCCTACAGATACGCAGTATTTT. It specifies CASSSPTDTQYF.